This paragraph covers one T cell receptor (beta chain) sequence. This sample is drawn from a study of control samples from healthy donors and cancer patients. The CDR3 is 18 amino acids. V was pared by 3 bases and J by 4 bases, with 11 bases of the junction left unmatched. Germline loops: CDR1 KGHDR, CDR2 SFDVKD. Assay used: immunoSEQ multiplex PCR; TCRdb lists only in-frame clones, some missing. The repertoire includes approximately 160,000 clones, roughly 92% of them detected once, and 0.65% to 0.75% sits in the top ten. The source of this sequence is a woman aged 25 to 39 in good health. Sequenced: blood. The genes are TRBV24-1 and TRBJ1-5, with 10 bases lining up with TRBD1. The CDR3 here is CATSDPPRTGGANQPQHF. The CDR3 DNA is TGTGCCACCAGTGATCCCCCTCGGACAGGGGGAGCAAATCAGCCCCAGCATTTT.